The TCR beta chain described here comes from a study of blood T cell repertoires in COVID-19. Trimming left V 6 bases short and J 2 bases short, with 16 bases between. The CDR3 extends over 15 amino acids. Germline lookup yields CDR1 KGHSH and CDR2 LQKENI. The data were produced by immunoSEQ multiplex PCR, yet TCRdb's version contains in-frame clones alone and is incomplete. The sample holds approximately 150,000 clones, more than 65% seen once. What was sequenced was peripheral blood. The rearrangement joins TRBV18 to TRBJ2-5; D is unclear. The TCR originated in a man aged 65-85 years with active or convalescent COVID-19. CDR3 DNA sequence: TGTGCCAGCTCCTCGACACTCTCAGAACAAGAGACCCAGTACTTC. It specifies CASSSTLSEQETQYF.